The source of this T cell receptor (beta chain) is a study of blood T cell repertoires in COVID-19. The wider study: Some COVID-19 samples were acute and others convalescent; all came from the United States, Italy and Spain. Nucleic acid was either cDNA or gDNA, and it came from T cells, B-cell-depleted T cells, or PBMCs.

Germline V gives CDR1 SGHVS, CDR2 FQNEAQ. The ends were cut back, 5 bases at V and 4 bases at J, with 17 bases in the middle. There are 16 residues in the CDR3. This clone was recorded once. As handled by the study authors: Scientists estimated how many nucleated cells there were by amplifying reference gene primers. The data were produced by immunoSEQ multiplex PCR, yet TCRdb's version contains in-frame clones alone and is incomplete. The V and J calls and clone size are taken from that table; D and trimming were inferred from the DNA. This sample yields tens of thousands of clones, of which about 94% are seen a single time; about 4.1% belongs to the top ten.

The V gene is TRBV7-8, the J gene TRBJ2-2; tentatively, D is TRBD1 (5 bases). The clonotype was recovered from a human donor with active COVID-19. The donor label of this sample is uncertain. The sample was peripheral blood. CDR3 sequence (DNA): TGTGCCAGCAGCCAGCTAGGACAAACTTTCACCGGGGAGCTGTTTTTT. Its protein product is CASSQLGQTFTGELFF.